The clone carrying this T cell receptor (beta chain) has ten or more counts. Its antigen is still unknown. After the first PCR, alpha and beta chain libraries were processed separately. This specimen comes from a study of naive and memory T cell subsets. Findings of the study overall: In naive cells, over 95% of TCR sequences were seen only once.

Both TRBC1 and TRBC2 were covered by a beta constant-region primer of two equimolar oligonucleotides. An oligonucleotide with the SP2 primer and a 12-nucleotide UMI was ligated to the cDNA 3' end. Four rounds of PCR amplified the ligated cDNA using nested alpha and beta constant-region primers plus SP2. TCRdb independently ran MiXCR on the UMI-ligation and nested PCR reads; one entry per CDR3 protein. The table lists some 21,000 distinct CDR3 sequences, more than 9.5% of them singletons. Sequencing input: central memory CD8+ T cells from blood. The sequence derives from a human donor in good health.

The CDR3 here is CASSWGQGSTEAFF. Here the CDR3 DNA reads TGTGCCAGCAGTTGGGGACAGGGTTCCACTGAAGCTTTCTTT. V and J are TRBV6-6 and TRBJ1-1, with 9 bases matching TRBD1. The CDR3 covers 14 residues. With 4 bases clipped from V and 4 bases from J, the junction kept 4 bases outside the gene matches. Germline CDR1 and CDR2: MNHNY and SVGAGI (reference sequence).